This T cell receptor (beta chain) was recovered during a study of technical replicates of blood from a handful of donors. Repertoires were generated with immunoSEQ multiplex PCR, while TCRdb's copy carries only in-frame clones and drops some. The sample has about 80,000 clones; 95% to 98% are singletons. Germline CDR1 SEHNR, CDR2 FQNEAQ (reference sequence). Unmatched junction bases numbered 4, after V lost 5 bases and J lost 5 bases. The CDR3 totals 13 residues. The clonotype originates from a human donor in good health. The rearrangement uses TRBV7-9 and TRBJ1-2; 8 bases match TRBD1. Material for sequencing was T cells isolated from PBMCs. The chain's CDR3 is CASSRTGRYGYTF. CDR3 nucleotides: TGTGCCAGCAGCCGGACAGGGAGGTATGGCTACACCTTC.